The clone carrying this T cell receptor (beta chain) came up a few times. The source of the sample is a study of T cell responses to AZD1222 COVID-19 vaccine. V dropped 3 bases and J dropped 6 bases, with 5 bases sitting between them. Germline CDR1 MGHRA, CDR2 YSYEKL. The CDR3 extends over 12 amino acids. Libraries were prepared by immunoSEQ multiplex PCR; TCRdb keeps only in-frame clonotypes and omits some of them. This sample has about 26,000 clones, with around 90% found just once. The receptor was derived from an adult who received the AZD1222 COVID-19 vaccine. Specimen: peripheral blood, collected 28 days after the second AZD1222 dose. The V and J genes are TRBV4-1 and TRBJ2-2; D remains unclear. The CDR3 nucleotides are TGCGCCAGCAGCCAGATGTCCGGGGAGCTGTTTTTT. Its translation is CASSQMSGELFF.